This section outlines one TCR beta chain sequence together with its context. The target antigen is unknown. Prepared TCR beta cDNA libraries contained unique molecular identifiers. TCRdb re-derived calls from the PCR reads in MiXCR, one entry per CDR3 protein. The sample yields under 650,000 distinct CDR3 sequences, about 40% seen once. This entry belongs to a study of post-analysis software for immune sequencing data. V was pared by 1 base and J by 1 base, with 8 bases between. Per germline, CDR1 MNHEY and CDR2 SVGAGI. The CDR3 consists of 16 residues. Study results and limitations: About 5 TRBV segments occurring more often in patients than controls included TRBV5-6, TRBV5-1 and TRBV20-1. There was significantly lower normalized Chao1 diversity in multiple sclerosis patients than in controls.

The chain uses TRBV6-5 and TRBJ2-6; weak D call: TRBD1 (5 bases). Specimen: blood. The sequence came from a girl aged 5 to 17 with multiple sclerosis. The CDR3 is CASSYFRTSGANVLTF. In DNA, the CDR3 is TGTGCCAGCAGTTACTTTCGGACATCTGGGGCCAACGTCCTGACTTTC.